This T cell receptor (beta chain) was sequenced during a study of CXCR3-negative and CXCR3-positive naive CD8 T cells. Study details: Approximately 140 million TRB reads were obtained in total, which works out to about 1.5 +/- 0.3 million per library.

Comment on this clonotype: Its target is unknown.

A CD45RO-CCR7+CD27+CD95- profile was what naive CD8+ T cells displayed. Germline V gene sequence: CDR1 MNHEY, CDR2 SVGEGT. CDR3 length equals 15 residues. UMI-labeled TRB cDNA libraries were prepared by 5' RACE. TCRdb re-called the 5' RACE reads and shows each CDR3 protein once, DNA omitted. The sample table includes about 130,000 distinct CDR3 sequences. Overall study results and limits: Partly lower CXCR3 expression followed cryopreservation, and most assays relied on fresh PBMCs. In CXCR3-positive naive cells, the TRB CDR3s were more hydrophobic than in CXCR3-negative naive cells.

The TCR sequence derives from a human donor in good health. Some clones in this sample may be carry-over from other donors' samples. The sequencing sample was made of naive CXCR3- CD8+ T cells from blood. Subset specified: CD45RO-CCR7+CD27+CD95- naive CD8+ T cells lacking CXCR3 (TNR3-). V is TRBV6-2 or TRBV6-3 and J is TRBJ1-5. The CDR3 loop is CASSDAGGGNQPQHF.